The clone carrying this T cell receptor (beta chain) has at least ten counts. CDR1 is SGHRS and CDR2 is YFSETQ in the germline V gene. The CDR3 is 16 residues long. J lost 2 bases, V lost 0 bases, and 6 bases had no gene match. MiXCR, run by TCRdb on the 5' RACE reads, gives a single entry per CDR3 protein. The sample holds 40,000 to 50,000 distinct CDR3 sequences, roughly 2% seen once. The data belong to a study of neurological immune-mediated disorders. Sequenced input: PBMCs. The TCR comes from a woman aged 40 to 50 with multiple sclerosis. The chain combines TRBV5-1 with TRBJ1-1; the match to TRBD1 covers 8 bases. The DNA for the CDR3 is TGCGCCAGCAGCTTGGACCCACAGGGGGTAAACACTGAAGCTTTCTTT. Its protein product is CASSLDPQGVNTEAFF.